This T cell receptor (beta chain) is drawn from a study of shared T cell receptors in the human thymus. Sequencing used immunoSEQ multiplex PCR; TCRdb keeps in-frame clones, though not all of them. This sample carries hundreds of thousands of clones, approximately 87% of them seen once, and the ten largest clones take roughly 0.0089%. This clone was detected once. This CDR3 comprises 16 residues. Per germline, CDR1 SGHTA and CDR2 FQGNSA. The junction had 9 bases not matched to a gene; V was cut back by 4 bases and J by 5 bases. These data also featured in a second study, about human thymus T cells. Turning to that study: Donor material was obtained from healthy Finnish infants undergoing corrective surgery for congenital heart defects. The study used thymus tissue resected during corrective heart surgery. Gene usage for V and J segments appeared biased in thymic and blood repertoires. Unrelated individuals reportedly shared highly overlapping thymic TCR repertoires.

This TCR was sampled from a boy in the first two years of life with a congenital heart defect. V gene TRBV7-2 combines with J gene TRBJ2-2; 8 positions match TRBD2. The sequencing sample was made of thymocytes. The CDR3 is CASSSRVAGLTGELFF. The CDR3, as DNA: TGTGCCAGCAGCTCAAGGGTAGCGGGATTGACCGGGGAGCTGTTTTTT.